The 26 T cell receptor beta chains in this list originate from one sample, sequenced in a study of blood T cell repertoires in COVID-19. TCRdb's copy holds only in-frame clones and misses some; the assay was immunoSEQ multiplex PCR. This sample yields 120,000 to 150,000 clones, of which about 82% are seen a single time; about 8% belongs to the top ten. Sequenced input: peripheral blood. These receptors all stem from a woman in her fifties or sixties with acute or convalescent COVID-19.

The chain recombines TRBV15 with TRBJ2-5, with 8 bases aligning to TRBD1. Germline V gene data show CDR1 as LNHNV and CDR2 as YYDKDF (reference sequence). The CDR3 sequence is 15 residues long. Trimming cost V 4 bases and J 1 base; bases outside gene matches: 5. CDR3 residues: CATSKDRATQETQYF. Written as DNA, the CDR3 is TGTGCCACCAGCAAGGACAGGGCAACCCAAGAGACCCAGTACTTC.

The chain uses TRBV27 and TRBJ1-5; D may be TRBD1 (5 bases). This CDR3 region has 13 residues. V gave up 8 bases and J gave up 8 bases, with 16 bases separating them. Germline V CDR1 and CDR2: MNHEY, SMNVEV (reference sequence). CDR3 coding DNA: TGTGCCAGCCGAACAGGCGAAAATAAGCCCCAGCATTTT. Its translation is CASRTGENKPQHF.

The genes are TRBV2 and TRBJ1-1; TRBD1 is a possible D gene (5 bases). The CDR3 totals 15 residues. Trimming removed 6 bases from V and 4 bases from J, with 18 bases in between. The V gene's germline CDR1 is SNHLY and CDR2 FYNNEI. CDR3: CASRSLTREGTEAFF. As DNA, the CDR3 is TGTGCCAGCAGGTCCCTAACCAGGGAGGGCACTGAAGCTTTCTTT.

V usage is TRBV6-5 and J usage is TRBJ1-1, with 8 bases aligning to TRBD1. J lost 6 bases, V lost 2 bases, and 8 bases had no gene match. CDR3 length equals 15 residues. In germline, CDR1 is MNHEY, CDR2 SVGAGI. CDR3 protein: CASSYPQGAKAEAFF. The CDR3 bases are TGTGCCAGCAGTTACCCCCAGGGGGCGAAGGCTGAAGCTTTCTTT.

The V call is TRBV9, the J call TRBJ2-7, with 7 nucleotides matching TRBD2. CDR1 and CDR2 (germline): SGDLS, YYNGEE. The CDR3 covers 13 residues. Unmatched junction bases numbered 5, after V lost 2 bases and J lost 6 bases. The CDR3 protein is CASSVTSTSEQYF. CDR3 bases: TGTGCCAGCAGCGTGACTAGCACAAGCGAGCAGTACTTC.

This clone was observed a few times. The chain couples TRBV2 to TRBJ2-7; D is perhaps TRBD1 (5 bases). Per germline, CDR1 SNHLY and CDR2 FYNNEI. The CDR3 runs to 12 residues. V was pared by 7 bases and J by 0 bases, with 7 bases between. Written as DNA, the CDR3 is TGTGCCAGCAAGGACACCTCCTACGAGCAGTACTTC. Protein: CASKDTSYEQYF.

The CDR3: CASRQTGAADSNQPQHF. The DNA for the CDR3 is TGTGCCAGTCGACAGACAGGGGCCGCGGATAGCAATCAGCCCCAGCATTTT. This rearrangement joins TRBV19 to TRBJ1-5; 8 bases align to TRBD1. Per the germline V gene, CDR1 is LNHDA and CDR2 is SQIVND (reference sequence). This CDR3 region has 17 residues. V dropped 8 bases and J dropped 0; count of bases not matched to a gene: 12.

The CDR3 DNA sequence: TGTGCCAGCAGCCCACAGTTGGCGGGCGGCTCCTACGAGCAGTACTTC. Its translation: CASSPQLAGGSYEQYF. The chain combines TRBV9 with TRBJ2-7; tentative D call: TRBD2 (5 bases). The CDR3 loop spans 16 amino acids. Trimming stripped 4 bases from V and 0 bases from J, with 17 bases between. Germline V gene data show CDR1 as SGDLS and CDR2 as YYNGEE.

As for this clone: One end of the junction does not line up with germline, which may come from a read error. V usage is TRBV5-1 and J usage is TRBJ2-5, with D possibly TRBD2 on 6 matching bases. The CDR3 consists of 14 residues. CDR1 is SGHRS, CDR2 YFSETQ, per germline. The DNA for the CDR3 is TGCGCCAGCAACTCCGGGACTCTCCAAGCGACCCAGTACTTC. Encoded protein: CASNSGTLQATQYF. Using reference TRBV5-1 and TRBJ2-5 for the parts outside the CDR3, the full variable domain is KAGVTQTPRYLIKTRGQQVTLSCSPISGHRSVSWYQQTPGQGLQFLFEYFSETQRNKGNFPGRFSGRQFSNSRSEMNVSTLELGDSALYLCASNSGTLQATQYFGPGTRLLVL.

The rearrangement joins TRBV3-1 (or the pseudogene TRBV3-2) to TRBJ2-5; 8 bases agree with TRBD2. Per the germline V gene, CDR1 is LGHDT and CDR2 is YNNKEL (reference sequence). V dropped 5 bases and J dropped 4; count of bases not matched to a gene: 3. This CDR3 spans 13 amino acids. The CDR3, as DNA: TGTGCCAGCAGCGGGACTAGGGGAGAGACCCAGTACTTC. It specifies CASSGTRGETQYF.

The chain joins TRBV11-3 to TRBJ2-5, with a possible D match to TRBD1 (7 bases). V was clipped by 2 bases and J by 5 bases, with 18 bases between them. Germline V gene sequence: CDR1 SGHNT, CDR2 YENEEA. The CDR3 is 16 amino acids. The CDR3 is CASSLRSGGPRETQYF. The CDR3, as DNA: TGTGCCAGCAGCTTACGATCAGGGGGGCCCCGGGAGACCCAGTACTTC.

This clone was found once. The chain recombines TRBV5-1 with TRBJ2-5, with 12 nucleotides matching TRBD2. Germline-derived CDR1 and CDR2 are SGHRS and YFSETQ. This CDR3 has 15 residues. After removal of 3 bases from V and 2 bases from J, the junction contained 2 bases not matched to a gene. CDR3 protein: CASSSTSGGQETQYF. The CDR3 DNA reads as TGCGCCAGCAGCTCGACTAGCGGGGGACAAGAGACCCAGTACTTC.

V usage is TRBV12-5 and J usage is TRBJ2-3; 7 bases line up with TRBD2. Germline V gives CDR1 LGHNT, CDR2 FRNRAP. Trimming at V came to 3 bases and at J to 2 bases, leaving 5 bases not matched to a gene. The CDR3 has 15 residues. The CDR3 region has the DNA TGTGCTAGTGGTTTCTGGGGGGGGAACACAGATACGCAGTATTTT. Translating gives CASGFWGGNTDTQYF. Looking up the rest from reference TRBV12-5 and TRBJ2-3 gives the full variable domain: DARVTQTPRHKVTEMGQEVTMRCQPILGHNTVFWYRQTMMQGLELLAYFRNRAPLDDSGMPKDRFSAEMPDATLATLKIQPSEPRDSAVYFCASGFWGGNTDTQYFGPGTRLTVL.

This clone has just a few counts. The chain recombines TRBV7-8 with TRBJ2-3; 8 bases fit TRBD2. In germline, CDR1 is SGHVS, CDR2 FQNEAQ. Germline trimming cut 7 bases from V and 1 base from J; bases unmatched to any gene: 10. This CDR3 is 16 amino acids long. In DNA form, the CDR3 reads TGTGCCAGCACCATTTCGGAGCGGGGGCGCACAGATACGCAGTATTTT. It is translated as CASTISERGRTDTQYF.

The genes are TRBV27 and TRBJ2-3; tentative D call: TRBD1 (5 bases). Germline V gives CDR1 MNHEY, CDR2 SMNVEV (reference sequence). This CDR3 is 14 amino acids long. The V gene lost 2 bases and the J gene lost 3 bases, with 9 bases spanning the gap. The CDR3 region has the DNA TGTGCCAGCAGTTTAACGACAGAAACAGATACGCAGTATTTT. This codes for CASSLTTETDTQYF.

This chain joins TRBV11-3 and TRBJ1-1; TRBD1 aligns across 8 bases. CDR1 and CDR2 (germline): SGHNT, YENEEA. The CDR3 totals 14 residues. V gave up 5 bases and J gave up 1 base; unmatched junction bases: 3. The CDR3 DNA follows: TGTGCCAGCAGCCACGGACAGGGGAACACTGAAGCTTTCTTT. It codes for CASSHGQGNTEAFF.

This chain joins TRBV5-1 and TRBJ2-3; 9 nucleotides align to TRBD2. J gave up 1 base and V 4 bases, and 7 bases lay outside the gene matches. This CDR3 has 16 residues. Germline assignment: CDR1 SGHRS and CDR2 YFSETQ. The CDR3 sequence: CASSLSGGWGTDTQYF. As DNA, the CDR3 is TGCGCCAGCAGCCTTAGCGGGGGATGGGGCACAGATACGCAGTATTTT.

This clone was detected a few times. The V gene is TRBV6-1, the J gene TRBJ2-3; a weak D match, TRBD1 (7 bases). The ends were cut back, 0 bases at V and 6 bases at J, with 16 bases in the middle. The CDR3 length is 16 residues. Per germline, CDR1 MNHNS and CDR2 SASEGT. The CDR3 reads CASSEAPYGGQDTQYF. The CDR3 nucleotides read TGTGCCAGCAGTGAAGCGCCGTACGGGGGACAGGATACGCAGTATTTT.

The J gene is TRBJ2-5, the V gene TRBV7-9, with D perhaps matching TRBD2 (6 bases). The ends were cut back, 4 bases at V and 2 bases at J, with 14 bases in the middle. The length of the CDR3 is 15 residues. Germline assignment: CDR1 SEHNR and CDR2 FQNEAQ (reference sequence). CDR3 in amino acids: CASSSAGTFQETQYF. The CDR3 DNA sequence: TGTGCCAGCAGCTCTGCCGGGACTTTTCAAGAGACCCAGTACTTC.

CDR3: CASSLVASGGNTQYF. The CDR3 coding sequence is TGCGCCAGCAGCTTGGTGGCTAGCGGGGGGAATACGCAGTATTTT. The V call is TRBV5-1, the J call TRBJ2-3; 11 bases line up with TRBD2. The CDR3 is 15 amino acids. V shed 0 bases, J shed 7 bases, and the junction held 4 bases outside the gene matches. Germline CDR1 SGHRS, CDR2 YFSETQ.

This clone was detected only a few times. The chain employs TRBV6-1 and TRBJ1-6; 8 positions agree with TRBD1. This CDR3 has 18 residues. Germline V gene lookup returns CDR1 MNHNS and CDR2 SASEGT. Trimming cost V 4 bases and J 0 bases; bases outside gene matches: 8. The CDR3 loop is CASSVGKTGGSYNSPLHF. The CDR3 DNA reads as TGTGCCAGCAGTGTAGGGAAAACAGGGGGCTCCTATAATTCACCCCTCCACTTT.

The chain links TRBV4-1 to TRBJ1-2; D is possibly TRBD1 (6 bases). Germline lookup yields CDR1 MGHRA and CDR2 YSYEKL. This CDR3 contains 13 residues. V lost 1 base to trimming and J lost 8 bases, with 11 bases between them. CDR3 nucleotide sequence: TGCGCCAGCAGCCAAGTGAGGGACACAGGCTACACCTTC. Translation gives CASSQVRDTGYTF.

Regarding this clone: Different DNA sequences within this sample yield the same CDR3. This sequence joins TRBV5-1 and TRBJ1-5, with a possible D match to TRBD1 (5 bases). The germline gives CDR1 SGHRS, CDR2 YFSETQ. V gave up 0 bases and J gave up 6 bases, with 7 bases separating them. The CDR3 loop spans 13 amino acids. The CDR3 here is CASSLGGGQPQHF. CDR3 DNA sequence: TGCGCCAGCAGCTTGGGGGGGGGTCAGCCCCAGCATTTT.

This chain uses TRBV19 with TRBJ2-1; 13 bases match TRBD2. The CDR3 sequence is 18 residues long. With V trimmed by 1 base and J by 0 bases, 3 bases remained unmatched. Germline loops: CDR1 LNHDA, CDR2 SQIVND (reference sequence). DNA of the CDR3: TGTGCCAGTAGTATAGGGACTAGCGGGGGTCACTCCTACAATGAGCAGTTCTTC. This codes for CASSIGTSGGHSYNEQFF.

This clone came up a few times. This chain connects TRBV4-2 to TRBJ2-1, with TRBD2 matching over 11 bases. This CDR3 contains 18 residues. Germline-derived CDR1 and CDR2 are LGHNA and YNFKEQ. Unmatched junction bases numbered 5, after V lost 1 base and J lost 0 bases. The CDR3 is CASSQAVSGGGSYNEQFF. CDR3 nucleotides: TGTGCCAGCAGCCAAGCGGTTAGCGGGGGGGGCTCCTACAATGAGCAGTTCTTC.

The genes are TRBV14 and TRBJ1-1, with D perhaps matching TRBD1 (5 bases). V dropped 0 bases and J dropped 1 base, with 9 bases sitting between them. The length of the CDR3 is 15 residues. CDR1 and CDR2 (germline): SGHDN, FVKESK. Written as DNA, the CDR3 is TGTGCCAGCAGCCAAGATCCAGGGAAGAACACTGAAGCTTTCTTT. Amino acids: CASSQDPGKNTEAFF.